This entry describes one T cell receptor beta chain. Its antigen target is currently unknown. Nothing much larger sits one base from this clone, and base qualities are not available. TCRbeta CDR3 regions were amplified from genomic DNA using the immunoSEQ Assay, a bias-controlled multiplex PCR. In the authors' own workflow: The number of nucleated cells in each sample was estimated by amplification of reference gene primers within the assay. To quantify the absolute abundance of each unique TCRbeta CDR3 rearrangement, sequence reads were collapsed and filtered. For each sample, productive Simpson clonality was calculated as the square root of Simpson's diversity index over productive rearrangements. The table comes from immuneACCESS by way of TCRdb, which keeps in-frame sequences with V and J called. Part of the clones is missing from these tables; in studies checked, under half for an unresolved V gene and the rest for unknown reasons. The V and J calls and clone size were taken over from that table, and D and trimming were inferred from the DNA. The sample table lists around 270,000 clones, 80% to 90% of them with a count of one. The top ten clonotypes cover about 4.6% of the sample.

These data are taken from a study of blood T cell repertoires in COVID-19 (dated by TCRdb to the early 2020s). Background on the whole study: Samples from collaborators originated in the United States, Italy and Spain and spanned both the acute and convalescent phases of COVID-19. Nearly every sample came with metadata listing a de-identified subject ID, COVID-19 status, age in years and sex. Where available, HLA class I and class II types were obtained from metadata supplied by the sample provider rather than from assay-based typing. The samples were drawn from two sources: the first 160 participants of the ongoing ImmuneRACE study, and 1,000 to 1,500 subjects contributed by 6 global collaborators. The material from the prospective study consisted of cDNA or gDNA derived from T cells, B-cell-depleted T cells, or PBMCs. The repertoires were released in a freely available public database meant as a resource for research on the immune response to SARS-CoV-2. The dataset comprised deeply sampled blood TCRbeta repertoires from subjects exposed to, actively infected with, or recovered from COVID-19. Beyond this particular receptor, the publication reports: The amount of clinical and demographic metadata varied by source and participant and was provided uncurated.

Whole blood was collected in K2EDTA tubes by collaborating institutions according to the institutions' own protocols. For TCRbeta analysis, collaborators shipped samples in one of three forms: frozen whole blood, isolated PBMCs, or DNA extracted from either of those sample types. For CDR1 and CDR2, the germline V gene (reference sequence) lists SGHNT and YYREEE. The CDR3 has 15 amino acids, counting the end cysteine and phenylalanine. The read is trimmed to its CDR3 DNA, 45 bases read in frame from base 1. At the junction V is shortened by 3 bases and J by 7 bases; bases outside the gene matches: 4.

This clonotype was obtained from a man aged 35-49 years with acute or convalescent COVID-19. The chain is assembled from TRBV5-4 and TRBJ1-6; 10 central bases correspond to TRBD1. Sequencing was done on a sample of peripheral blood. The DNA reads TGTGCCAGCAGCTCGCTGACAGGGGGCAATTCACCCCTCCACTTT. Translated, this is CASSSLTGGNSPLHF.